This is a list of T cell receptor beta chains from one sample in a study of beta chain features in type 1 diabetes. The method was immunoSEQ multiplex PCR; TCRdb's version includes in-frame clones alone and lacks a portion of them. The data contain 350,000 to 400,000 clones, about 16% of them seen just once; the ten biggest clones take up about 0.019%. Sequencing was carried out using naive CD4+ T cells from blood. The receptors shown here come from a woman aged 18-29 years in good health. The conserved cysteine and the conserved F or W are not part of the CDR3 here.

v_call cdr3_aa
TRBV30 AWSVLGRSYGYT
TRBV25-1 ASSEFRAGFEQY
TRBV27 ASSLQGVGANVLT
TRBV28 ASRPTGGDETQY
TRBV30 ASTPLTGLMQY
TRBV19 ASSPRGGADEQY
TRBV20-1 SEEKTHTQY
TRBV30 ACTPVVHGYT
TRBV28 ASSPTDGYGYT
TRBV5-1 ASSLVVEEQF
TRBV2 ASIAGVYNEQF
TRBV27 ASSSPLQVRTDTQY
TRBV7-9 ASSFLAGGPHEQY
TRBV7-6 ASSLLGFSGNTIY
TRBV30 AWSVFLEAF
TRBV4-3 ASSQHDTSNYGYT
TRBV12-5 ASGLGVRDTDTQY
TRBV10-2 ASSEPGQGREQF
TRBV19 ASSMAGGLDTQY
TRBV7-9 ASSLGSLEQY
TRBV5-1 ASSLDRETGANVLT
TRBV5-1 ASSPGLAASSYNEQF
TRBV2 ASSGGRGPDEQY
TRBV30 AWRDRASAYGYT
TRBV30 AWREGNEKLF
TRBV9 ASGTAMAYEQY
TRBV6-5 ASSHGNEQF
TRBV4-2 ASSQRTGFAF
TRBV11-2 ASSQLAGGGTGELF
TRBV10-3 AISELEAGGVHEQF
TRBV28 ASGGEKLF
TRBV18 ASSSLGPSIADTQY
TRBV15 ATSRDGGQETQY
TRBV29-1 SVEDPLAGGIYNEQF
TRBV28 ASGVLVAGPYNEQF
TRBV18 ASSLLGRSYNEQF
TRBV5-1 ASSLLSQSSGPYEQY
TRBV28 ASRTGTPEKLF
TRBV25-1 ASRGTGGLSEAF
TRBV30 AWRGQVDQPQH
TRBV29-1 SVEDLGLAGAETQY
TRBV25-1 ASSGGLNNQPQH